The present T cell receptor beta chain was sequenced within a study of post-analysis software for immune sequencing data. Study context: Disease trajectories encompassed relapsing-remitting, secondary progressive and progressive-relapsing multiple sclerosis. Regarding the study as a whole: Controls significantly exceeded multiple sclerosis patients in normalized Chao1 diversity. Five or six TRBV segments were more frequent in patients than controls; TRBV5-6, TRBV5-1 and TRBV20-1 belonged to this group. Batch-mates among the samples co-clustered strongly by F measure.

This CDR3 has 15 residues. The germline V gene encodes CDR1 PRHDT and CDR2 FYEKMQ (reference sequence). Prepared TCR beta cDNA libraries contained unique molecular identifiers. Each sample of roughly 0.95 to 10 million input T cells yielded 500,000 or so cDNA molecules, so each molecule approximated one T cell. TCRdb analysed the PCR reads with MiXCR anew, one entry per CDR3 protein. The table has roughly 600,000 distinct CDR3 sequences, about 44% seen once. Of note for this clonotype: Its antigen is not known. At one end the junction does not follow the germline gene, possibly because of a read error.

The sequence came from a girl aged 10-17 years with multiple sclerosis. This sequence joins TRBV13 and TRBJ2-1, with TRBD2 identical over 8 bases. Material for sequencing was blood. The DNA for the CDR3 is TGTGCCAGCAGCCCATGGACTAGCCTAAACAATGGGCAGTTCTTC. This codes for CASSPWTSLNNGQFF.